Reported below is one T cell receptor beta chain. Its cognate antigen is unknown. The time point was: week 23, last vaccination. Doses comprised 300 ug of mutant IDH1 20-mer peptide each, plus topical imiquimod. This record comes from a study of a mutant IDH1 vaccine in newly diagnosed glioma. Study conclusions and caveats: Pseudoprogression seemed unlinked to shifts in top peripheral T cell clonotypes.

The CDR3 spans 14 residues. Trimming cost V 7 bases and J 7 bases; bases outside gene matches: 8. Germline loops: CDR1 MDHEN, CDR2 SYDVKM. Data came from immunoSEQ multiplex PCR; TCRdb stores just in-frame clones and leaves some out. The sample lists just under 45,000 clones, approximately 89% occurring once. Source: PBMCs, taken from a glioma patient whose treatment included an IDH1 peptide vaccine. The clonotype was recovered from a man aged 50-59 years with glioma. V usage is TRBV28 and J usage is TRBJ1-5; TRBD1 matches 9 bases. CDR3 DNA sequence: TGTGCCAGCACCGACACAGGGGGCAGGCAGCCCCAGCATTTT. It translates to CASTDTGGRQPQHF.